These 25 T cell receptor beta chains originate from one sample sequenced in a study of OX40 agonist ivuxolimab in advanced cancers. Here immunoSEQ multiplex PCR was the method, and the copy in TCRdb shows in-frame clones only, minus some. The sample lists 60,000 to 75,000 clones, about 91% occurring once. The source was CD4+ or CD8+ T cells sorted from blood, collected in a trial of the OX40 agonist ivuxolimab. These receptors were taken from an adult with an advanced solid tumor such as melanoma, head and neck, liver or kidney cancer.

The V and J genes are TRBV7-3 and TRBJ1-1, with 8 positions matching TRBD1. Per germline, CDR1 SGHTA and CDR2 FQGTGA. The CDR3 is 16 amino acids. The J segment lost 6 bases and the V segment lost 2 bases, leaving 11 bases of the junction unmatched. Here the CDR3 reads CASSLGQGARGSEAFF. The CDR3 DNA follows: TGTGCCAGCAGCTTAGGGCAGGGGGCGCGGGGGTCTGAAGCTTTCTTT. The full variable domain, its missing parts supplied by reference TRBV7-3 and TRBJ1-1, is GAGVSQTPSNKVTEKGKYVELRCDPISGHTALYWYRQSLGQGPEFLIYFQGTGAADDSGLPNDRFFAVRPEGSVSTLKIQRTERGDSAVYLCASSLGQGARGSEAFFGQGTRLTVV.

The chain uses TRBV10-3 and TRBJ2-1, with D hard to call. Germline V gene sequence: CDR1 ENHRY, CDR2 SYGVKD. This CDR3 contains 15 residues. The V end was cut by 3 bases, the J end by 8 bases, with 17 bases between. Written as DNA, the CDR3 is TGTGCCATCAGTGATTCTGAAAACCATAGGGATGAGCAGTTCTTC. Its protein is CAISDSENHRDEQFF.

The genes are TRBV6-1 and TRBJ2-3, with 7 bases fitting TRBD2. Losses at the gene ends were 8 bases for V and 2 bases for J; bases not matched to a gene: 10. CDR1 is MNHNS, CDR2 SASEGT, per germline. CDR3 length: 15 residues. The CDR3 is CASHLAGVLTDTQYF. As DNA, the CDR3 is TGTGCCAGCCATCTCGCGGGGGTACTCACAGATACGCAGTATTTT.

The V gene is TRBV4-3, the J gene TRBJ2-7; no definite D call. CDR3 size: 13 residues. Per the germline V gene, CDR1 is LGHNA and CDR2 is YSLEER. V was cut by 1 base and J by 3 bases, with 7 bases left in between. The CDR3: CASSQGPGYEQYF. CDR3 DNA sequence: TGCGCCAGCAGCCAAGGGCCAGGCTACGAGCAGTACTTC.

The chain links TRBV7-9 to TRBJ1-4, with D unresolved. Trimming shortened V by 5 bases and J by 7 bases, and 17 bases separated the two germline ends. Germline-derived CDR1 and CDR2 are SEHNR and FQNEAQ (reference sequence). CDR3 length: 15 amino acids. The CDR3 bases are TGTGCCAGCAGCCCGCCCCTTCTGAGGATTGAAAAACTGTTTTTT. The encoded protein is CASSPPLLRIEKLFF.

The V call is TRBV7-8, the J call TRBJ2-7; TRBD2 aligns across 9 bases. The CDR3 extends over 16 amino acids. J gave up 2 bases and V 5 bases, and 10 bases lay outside the gene matches. Germline loops: CDR1 SGHVS, CDR2 FQNEAQ. The CDR3 is CASSQGLAGMPYEQYF. The CDR3 DNA is TGTGCCAGCAGCCAGGGACTAGCAGGTATGCCCTACGAGCAGTACTTC.

The rearrangement uses TRBV27 and TRBJ2-7; a possible D gene is TRBD1 (5 bases). This CDR3 has 14 amino acids. Trimming cost V 6 bases and J 2 bases, with 14 bases left between them. Germline-derived CDR1 and CDR2 are MNHEY and SMNVEV (reference sequence). The CDR3 spells CASRYRQSTYEQYF. In DNA, the CDR3 is TGTGCCAGCAGATATAGACAGTCAACCTACGAGCAGTACTTC.

The chain links TRBV27 to TRBJ2-7; D ambiguous. Per germline, CDR1 MNHEY and CDR2 SMNVEV (reference sequence). There are 13 residues in the CDR3. The ends were cut back, 0 bases at V and 2 bases at J, with 5 bases in the middle. The CDR3, as DNA: TGTGCCAGCAGTTTATCCAGGCCCTACGAGCAGTACTTC. Its protein product is CASSLSRPYEQYF.

J is TRBJ2-7 and V is TRBV7-3, with 10 nucleotides matching TRBD2. Germline values: CDR1 SGHTA, CDR2 FQGTGA. Trimming took 5 bases from V and 3 from J; bases not matched to a gene: 4. The CDR3 length is 14 residues. The CDR3, as DNA: TGTGCCAGCAGCCCTAGCGGGAGTTACTACGAGCAGTACTTC. This sequence encodes CASSPSGSYYEQYF.

This clone showed up just once. The chain combines TRBV6-5 with TRBJ2-2; tentatively, D is TRBD1 (5 bases). The CDR3 runs to 14 residues. V was shortened by 6 bases and J by 1 base, with 9 bases between the two germline ends. The germline CDR1 and CDR2 sequences are MNHEY and SVGAGI. For the CDR3, the DNA is TGTGCCAGCAGCCCTAGGGGGAACACCGGGGAGCTGTTTTTT. Translated, it gives CASSPRGNTGELFF.

This rearrangement joins TRBV7-9 to TRBJ1-1; D remains unclear. The V and J ends lost 7 bases and 1 base respectively, with 13 bases between them. The CDR3 has 14 residues. Germline V gene lookup returns CDR1 SEHNR and CDR2 FQNEAQ (reference sequence). CDR3 protein: CASTVLERNTEAFF. The CDR3, as DNA: TGTGCCAGCACCGTATTGGAAAGGAACACTGAAGCTTTCTTT.

The genes are TRBV28 and TRBJ2-5; D possibly matches TRBD1 or TRBD2 (5 bases each). The CDR3 has 15 amino acids. Looked up from germline, CDR1 is MDHEN and CDR2 is SYDVKM. Trimming took 6 bases from V and 10 from J, leaving 24 bases between them. Written as DNA, the CDR3 is TGTGCCAGCAGCCGGGACCAACAAAGCGGCCGGATCCAGTACTTC. This sequence encodes CASSRDQQSGRIQYF.

The chain employs TRBV28 and TRBJ2-1; D remains ambiguous. From germline, CDR1 is MDHEN and CDR2 SYDVKM. This CDR3 region has 14 residues. The V end was cut by 3 bases, the J end by 6 bases, with 12 bases between. CDR3 sequence reads: CASSLFEIGNEQFF. CDR3 nucleotides: TGTGCCAGCAGTTTGTTTGAAATAGGCAATGAGCAGTTCTTC. The full variable domain, completed using reference TRBV28 and TRBJ2-1, is DVKVTQSSRYLVKRTGEKVFLECVQDMDHENMFWYRQDPGLGLRLIYFSYDVKMKEKGDIPEGYSVSREKKERFSLILESASTNQTSMYLCASSLFEIGNEQFFGPGTRLTVL.

This clone was found once. V and J are TRBV6-5 and TRBJ2-1, with a tentative D call TRBD2 (6 bases). Germline-derived CDR1 and CDR2 are MNHEY and SVGAGI. The CDR3 length is 14 residues. Trimming shortened V by 6 bases and J by 9 bases, and 18 bases separated the two germline ends. The DNA of the CDR3 is TGTGCCAGCAGGGGTGGGGTGGGAGGCAGTGAGCAGTTCTTC. Translation gives CASRGGVGGSEQFF.

This chain connects TRBV5-6 to TRBJ2-3; the D is unclear. Trimming stripped 4 bases from V and 3 bases from J, with 6 bases between. Per the germline V gene, CDR1 is SGHDT and CDR2 is YYEEEE. This CDR3 has 12 amino acids. CDR3: CASSGGTDTQYF. CDR3 nucleotides: TGTGCCAGCAGCGGTGGGACAGATACGCAGTATTTT.

The chain uses TRBV5-1 and TRBJ1-2, with D uncertain. Germline V gene lookup returns CDR1 SGHRS and CDR2 YFSETQ. V shed 1 base and J shed 0 bases, with 10 bases lying between them. CDR3 length equals 15 residues. CDR3 sequence: CASSLFAGTNYGYTF. The CDR3 nucleotides are TGCGCCAGCAGCTTGTTCGCGGGTACTAACTATGGCTACACCTTC.

This rearrangement joins TRBV5-5 to TRBJ2-7; a weak D match, TRBD2 (6 bases). Trimming left V 4 bases short and J 0 bases short, with 20 bases between. CDR1 SGHKS and CDR2 YYEKEE come from the germline V gene (reference sequence). The CDR3 covers 17 residues. The CDR3 region is CASSQDLPSESSYEQYF. Written as DNA, the CDR3 is TGTGCCAGCAGCCAAGATCTCCCTAGCGAAAGCTCCTACGAGCAGTACTTC.

The rearrangement links TRBV9 to TRBJ2-2, with D hard to call. CDR1 and CDR2 (germline): SGDLS, YYNGEE. This CDR3 is built from 14 residues. The ends were cut back, 3 bases at V and 4 bases at J, with 10 bases in the middle. CDR3 residues: CASSASRPTGELFF. Written as DNA, the CDR3 is TGTGCCAGCAGCGCAAGTAGGCCCACCGGGGAGCTGTTTTTT.

The chain employs TRBV7-9 and TRBJ2-1; no reliable D call. The V end was cut by 5 bases, the J end by 6 bases, with 11 bases between. Germline loops: CDR1 SEHNR, CDR2 FQNEAQ (reference sequence). The CDR3 runs 13 residues. The CDR3 bases are TGTGCCAGCAGCCCCCCGGATGTCAATGAGCAGTTCTTC. Translating it yields CASSPPDVNEQFF. Filled out from reference TRBV7-9 and TRBJ2-1, the complete variable domain reads DTGVSQNPRHKITKRGQNVTFRCDPISEHNRLYWYRQTLGQGPEFLTYFQNEAQLEKSRLLSDRFSAERPKGSFSTLEIQRTEQGDSAMYLCASSPPDVNEQFFGPGTRLTVL.

The CDR3 sequence is CATSRSGTENYEQYF. The CDR3 DNA reads as TGTGCCACCAGCAGGTCCGGGACCGAAAACTACGAGCAGTACTTC. The rearrangement links TRBV15 to TRBJ2-7; the D call may be TRBD1 or TRBD2 (5 bases each). This CDR3 is built from 15 residues. The V end lost 3 bases, the J end lost 3 bases, and 15 bases lay between the germline ends. Germline CDR1 reads LNHNV; CDR2 reads YYDKDF (reference sequence).

The genes are TRBV27 and TRBJ2-1; 8 positions agree with TRBD2. The V and J ends lost 3 bases and 6 bases, in that order; junction bases with no gene match: 7. The germline V gene encodes CDR1 MNHEY and CDR2 SMNVEV (reference sequence). This CDR3 is 15 amino acids long. In nucleotides, the CDR3 is TGTGCCAGCAGTTTGAGCGGGGGATTGGGCAATGAGCAGTTCTTC. Translation: CASSLSGGLGNEQFF.

The chain carries TRBV2 and TRBJ2-1, with D tentatively TRBD1 (5 bases). This CDR3 is built from 11 residues. V shed 5 bases and J shed 9 bases, with 8 bases lying between them. Germline CDR1 and CDR2: SNHLY and FYNNEI. CDR3 nucleotides: TGTGCCAGCAGTTACAGGTTTGAGCAGTTCTTC. Protein: CASSYRFEQFF.

In its sample, this clone was seen a few times. V is TRBV11-2 and J is TRBJ2-5; D is unclear. CDR1 is SGHAT and CDR2 is FQNNGV in the germline V gene. V lost 1 base to trimming and J lost 5 bases, with 2 bases between them. The CDR3 totals 11 residues. CDR3 coding DNA: TGTGCCAGCAGCTTAGGGGAGACCCAGTACTTC. Translation: CASSLGETQYF. The full variable domain, with the rest looked up from reference TRBV11-2 and TRBJ2-5, is EAGVAQSPRYKIIEKRQSVAFWCNPISGHATLYWYQQILGQGPKLLIQFQNNGVVDDSQLPKDRFSAERLKGVDSTLKIQPAKLEDSAVYLCASSLGETQYFGPGTRLLVL.

V usage is TRBV5-1 and J usage is TRBJ2-7; D ambiguous. Germline lookup yields CDR1 SGHRS and CDR2 YFSETQ. The CDR3 is made up of 11 amino acids. Trimming removed 0 bases at V and 7 bases at J, with 5 bases between. The CDR3 nucleotides read TGCGCCAGCAGCTTGGGTGGAGAGCAGTACTTC. It is translated as CASSLGGEQYF.

The J gene is TRBJ1-2, the V gene TRBV4-2; D call uncertain. Germline CDR1 is LGHNA and CDR2 is YNFKEQ. This CDR3 has 14 residues. Trimming left V 4 bases short and J 5 bases short, with 14 bases between. CDR3 in DNA: TGTGCCAGCAGCCCAGAGACAAGGGTTTATGGCTACACCTTC. This encodes CASSPETRVYGYTF.